This T cell receptor beta chain derives from a study of blood T cells in healthy people across ages. After removal of 4 bases from V and 0 bases from J, the junction contained 9 bases not matched to a gene. The CDR3 is 16 residues long. Germline loops: CDR1 WSHSY, CDR2 SAAADI. PCR was performed a second time for about 6 to 12 cycles using a sample-barcoded 5' primer and a J-beta primer mix. TCRdb re-derived calls from the 5' RACE reads in MiXCR, one entry per CDR3 protein. Among 870,000 or so distinct CDR3 sequences listed, more than 25% were seen once. This clonotype was found many times. This sequence originates from a woman aged 80 or older in good health. V usage is TRBV10-2 and J usage is TRBJ2-7; 7 positions agree with TRBD1. Sequenced material: blood. The CDR3 nucleotides read TGCGCCAGCAGTGGACAGACAGGGAAAGCCTCCTACGAGCAGTACTTC. Encoded protein: CASSGQTGKASYEQYF.